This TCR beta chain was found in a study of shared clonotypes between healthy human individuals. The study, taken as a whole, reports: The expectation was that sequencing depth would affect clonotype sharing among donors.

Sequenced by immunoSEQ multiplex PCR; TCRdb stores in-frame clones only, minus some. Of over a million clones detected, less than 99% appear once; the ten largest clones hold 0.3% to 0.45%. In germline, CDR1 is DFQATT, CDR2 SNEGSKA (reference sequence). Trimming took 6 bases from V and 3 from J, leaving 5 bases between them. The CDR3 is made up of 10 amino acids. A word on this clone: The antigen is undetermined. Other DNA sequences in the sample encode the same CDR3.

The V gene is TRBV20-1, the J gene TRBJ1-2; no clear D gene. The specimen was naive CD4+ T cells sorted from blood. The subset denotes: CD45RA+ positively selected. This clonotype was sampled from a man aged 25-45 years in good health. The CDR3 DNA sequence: TGCAGTGCCCCCGACTATGGCTACACCTTC. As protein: CSAPDYGYTF.